This T cell receptor (beta chain) was sequenced in a study of blood T cell repertoires in COVID-19. Study-level information: Both acute and convalescent COVID-19 samples were obtained from the United States, Italy and Spain. Sources were T cells, B-cell-depleted T cells, or PBMCs; the material itself was cDNA or gDNA.

Germline loops: CDR1 SGHAT, CDR2 FQNNGV. The CDR3 contains 12 residues. The V gene lost 4 bases and the J gene lost 4 bases, with 6 bases spanning the gap. Participants had their cohort set by participant-reported clinical history. Original processing methods: Amplified reference gene primers provided the basis for estimating nucleated cell counts. Generated by immunoSEQ multiplex PCR, the TCRdb table keeps only in-frame clones and is missing some. From that table come the V and J calls and clone size; the DNA was used to work out D and trimming. The table records 180,000 or so clones, roughly 89% of them present only once.

The sequence was obtained from a woman aged 40 to 49 with acute COVID-19. V is TRBV11-2 and J is TRBJ2-3; D is uncertain. Input material: PBMCs or T cells enriched from blood (not recorded which). DNA of the CDR3: TGTGCCAGCAGCTACAGTTCAGATACGCAGTATTTT. This codes for CASSYSSDTQYF.